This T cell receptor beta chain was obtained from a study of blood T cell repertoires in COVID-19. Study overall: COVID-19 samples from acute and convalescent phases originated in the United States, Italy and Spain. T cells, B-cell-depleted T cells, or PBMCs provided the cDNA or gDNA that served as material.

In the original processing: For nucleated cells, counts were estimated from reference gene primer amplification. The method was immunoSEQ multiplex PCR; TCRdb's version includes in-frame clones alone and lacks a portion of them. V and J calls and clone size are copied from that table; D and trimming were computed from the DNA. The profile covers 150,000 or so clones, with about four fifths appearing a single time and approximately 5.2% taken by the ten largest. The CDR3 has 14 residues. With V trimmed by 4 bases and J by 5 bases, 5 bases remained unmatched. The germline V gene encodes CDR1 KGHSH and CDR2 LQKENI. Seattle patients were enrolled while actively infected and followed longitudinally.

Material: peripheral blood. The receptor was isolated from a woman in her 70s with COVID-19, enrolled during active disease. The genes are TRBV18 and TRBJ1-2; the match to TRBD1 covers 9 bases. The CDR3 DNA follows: TGTGCCAGCTCACGACAGGGGGAGATTTATGGCTACACCTTC. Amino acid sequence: CASSRQGEIYGYTF.